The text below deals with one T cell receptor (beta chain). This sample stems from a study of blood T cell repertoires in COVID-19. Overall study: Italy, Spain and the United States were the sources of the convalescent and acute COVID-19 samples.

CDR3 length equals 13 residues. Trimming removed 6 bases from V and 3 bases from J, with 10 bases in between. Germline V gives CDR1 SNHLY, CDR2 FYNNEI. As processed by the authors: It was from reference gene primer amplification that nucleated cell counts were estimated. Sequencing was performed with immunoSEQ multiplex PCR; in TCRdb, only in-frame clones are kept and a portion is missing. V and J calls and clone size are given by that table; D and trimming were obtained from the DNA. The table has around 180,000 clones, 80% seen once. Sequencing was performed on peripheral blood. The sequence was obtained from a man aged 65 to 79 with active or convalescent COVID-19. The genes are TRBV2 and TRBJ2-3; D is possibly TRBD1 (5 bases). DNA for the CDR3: TGTGCCAGCAGGGACATCTTAACAGATACGCAGTATTTT. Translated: CASRDILTDTQYF.